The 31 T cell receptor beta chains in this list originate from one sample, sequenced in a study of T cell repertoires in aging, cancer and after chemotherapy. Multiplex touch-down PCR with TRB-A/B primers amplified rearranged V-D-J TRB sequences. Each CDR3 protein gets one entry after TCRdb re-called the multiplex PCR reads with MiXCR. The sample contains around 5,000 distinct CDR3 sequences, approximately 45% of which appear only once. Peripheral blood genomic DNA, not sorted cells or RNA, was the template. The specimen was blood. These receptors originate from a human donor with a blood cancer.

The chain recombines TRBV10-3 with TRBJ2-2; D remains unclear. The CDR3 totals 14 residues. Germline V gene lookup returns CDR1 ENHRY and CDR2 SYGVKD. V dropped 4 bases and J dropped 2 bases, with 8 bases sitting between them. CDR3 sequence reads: CAISGTSNTGELFF. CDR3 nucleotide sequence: TGTGCCATCAGTGGTACATCAAACACCGGGGAGCTGTTTTTT.

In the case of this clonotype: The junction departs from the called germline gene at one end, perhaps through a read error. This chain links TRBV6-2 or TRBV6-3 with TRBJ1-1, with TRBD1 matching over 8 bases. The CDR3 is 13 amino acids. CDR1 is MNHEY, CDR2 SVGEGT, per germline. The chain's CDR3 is CASSSVGQGETFF. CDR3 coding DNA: TGTGCCAGCAGTTCGGTCGGACAGGGTGAAACTTTCTTT.

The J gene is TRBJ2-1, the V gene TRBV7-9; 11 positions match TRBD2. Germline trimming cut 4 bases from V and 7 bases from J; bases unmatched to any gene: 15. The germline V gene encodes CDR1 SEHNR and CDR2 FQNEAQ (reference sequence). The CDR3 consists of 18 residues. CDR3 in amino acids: CASSSPPRLAGKQNEQFF. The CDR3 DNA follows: TGTGCCAGCAGCTCCCCTCCTCGACTAGCGGGAAAGCAAAATGAGCAGTTCTTC. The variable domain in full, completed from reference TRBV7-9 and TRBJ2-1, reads DTGVSQNPRHKITKRGQNVTFRCDPISEHNRLYWYRQTLGQGPEFLTYFQNEAQLEKSRLLSDRFSAERPKGSFSTLEIQRTEQGDSAMYLCASSSPPRLAGKQNEQFFGPGTRLTVL.

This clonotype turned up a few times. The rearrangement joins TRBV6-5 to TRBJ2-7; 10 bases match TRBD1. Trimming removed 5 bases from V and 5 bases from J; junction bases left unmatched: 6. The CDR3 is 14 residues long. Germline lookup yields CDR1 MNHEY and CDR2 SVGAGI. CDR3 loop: CASSRQGAANEQYF. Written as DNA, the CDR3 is TGTGCCAGCAGTCGACAGGGGGCGGCCAACGAGCAGTACTTC.

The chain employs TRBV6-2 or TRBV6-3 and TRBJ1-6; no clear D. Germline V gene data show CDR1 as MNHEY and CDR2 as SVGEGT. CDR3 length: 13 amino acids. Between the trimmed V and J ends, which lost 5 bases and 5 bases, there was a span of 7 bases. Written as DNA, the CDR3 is TGTGCCAGCAGTCGCCCACATAATTCACCCCTCCACTTT. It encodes CASSRPHNSPLHF.

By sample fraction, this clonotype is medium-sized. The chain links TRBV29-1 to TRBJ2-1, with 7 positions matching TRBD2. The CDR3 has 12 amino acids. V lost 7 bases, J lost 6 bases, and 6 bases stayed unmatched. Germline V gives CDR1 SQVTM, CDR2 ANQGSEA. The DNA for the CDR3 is TGCAGCGGGCGGACGGGGGGCAATGAGCAGTTCTTC. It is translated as CSGRTGGNEQFF.

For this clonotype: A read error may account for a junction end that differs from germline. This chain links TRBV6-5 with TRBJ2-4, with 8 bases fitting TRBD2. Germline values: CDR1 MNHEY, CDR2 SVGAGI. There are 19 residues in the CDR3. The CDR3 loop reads CASSVASGRLVETKNIQHF. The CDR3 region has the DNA TGTGCCAGCTCGGTAGCGAGCGGGAGATTGGTTGAAACCAAAAACATTCAGCACTTC.

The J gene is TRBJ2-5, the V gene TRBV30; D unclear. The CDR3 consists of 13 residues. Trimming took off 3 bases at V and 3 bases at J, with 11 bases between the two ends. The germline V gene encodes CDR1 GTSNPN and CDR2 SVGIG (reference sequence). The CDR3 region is CAWSPPGEETQYF. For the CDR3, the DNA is TGTGCCTGGAGCCCGCCAGGAGAAGAGACCCAGTACTTC.

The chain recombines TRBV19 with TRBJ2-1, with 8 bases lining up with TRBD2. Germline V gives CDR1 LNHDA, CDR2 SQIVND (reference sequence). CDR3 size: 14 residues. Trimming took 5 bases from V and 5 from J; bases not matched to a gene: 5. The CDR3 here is CASSSRTSNNEQFF. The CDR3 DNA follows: TGTGCCAGTAGTTCCAGGACTAGCAACAATGAGCAGTTCTTC.

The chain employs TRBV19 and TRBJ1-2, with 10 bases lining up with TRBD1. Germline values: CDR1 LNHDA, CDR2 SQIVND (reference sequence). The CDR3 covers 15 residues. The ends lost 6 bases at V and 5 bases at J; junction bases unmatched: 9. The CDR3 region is CASRPTGGLIYGYTF. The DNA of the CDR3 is TGTGCCAGTAGACCGACAGGGGGCCTGATTTATGGCTACACCTTC.

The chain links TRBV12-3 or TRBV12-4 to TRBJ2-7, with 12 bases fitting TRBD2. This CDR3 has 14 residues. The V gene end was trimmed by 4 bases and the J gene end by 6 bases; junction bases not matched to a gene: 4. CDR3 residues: CASSSLAGGREQYF. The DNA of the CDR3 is TGTGCCAGCAGTTCGCTAGCGGGGGGGCGCGAGCAGTACTTC.

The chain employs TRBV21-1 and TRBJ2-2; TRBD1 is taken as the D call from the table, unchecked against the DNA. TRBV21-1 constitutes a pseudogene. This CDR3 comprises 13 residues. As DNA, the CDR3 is TGTGCCAGCTTTCGGGACGGGCGGGGGGAGCTGTTTTTT. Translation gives CASFRDGRGELFF.

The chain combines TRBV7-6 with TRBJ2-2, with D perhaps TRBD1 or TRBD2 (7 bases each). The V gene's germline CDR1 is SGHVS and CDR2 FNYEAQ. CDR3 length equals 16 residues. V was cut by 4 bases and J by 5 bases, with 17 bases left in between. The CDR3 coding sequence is TGTGCCAGCAGCTCCACGGGGGGACAGCGAACCGGGGAGCTGTTTTTT. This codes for CASSSTGGQRTGELFF. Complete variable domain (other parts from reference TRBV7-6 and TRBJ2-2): GAGVSQSPRYKVTKRGQDVALRCDPISGHVSLYWYRQALGQGPEFLTYFNYEAQQDKSGLPNDRFSAERPEGSISTLTIQRTEQRDSAMYRCASSSTGGQRTGELFFGEGSRLTVL.

Written as DNA, the CDR3 is TGCGCCAGCAGACGGGGACAACTGGGGGGAGAGCAGTACTTC. As protein: CASRRGQLGGEQYF. The chain recombines TRBV5-1 with TRBJ2-7; tentatively, D is TRBD1 or TRBD2 (6 bases each). This CDR3 region has 14 residues. From germline, CDR1 is SGHRS and CDR2 YFSETQ. V dropped 5 bases and J dropped 7 bases, with 19 bases sitting between them.

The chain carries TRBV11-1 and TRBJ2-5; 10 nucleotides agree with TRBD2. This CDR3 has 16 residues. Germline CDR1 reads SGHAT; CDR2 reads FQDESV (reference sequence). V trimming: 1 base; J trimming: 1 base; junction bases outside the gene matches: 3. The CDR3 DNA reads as TGTGCCAGCAGCTTAGGGGGGACTAGCGCCCAAGAGACCCAGTACTTC. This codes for CASSLGGTSAQETQYF.

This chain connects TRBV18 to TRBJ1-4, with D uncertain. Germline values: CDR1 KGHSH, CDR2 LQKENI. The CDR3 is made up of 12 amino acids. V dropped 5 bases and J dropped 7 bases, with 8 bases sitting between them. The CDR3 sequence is CASSGSGEKLFF. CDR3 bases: TGTGCCAGCTCAGGGAGCGGTGAAAAACTGTTTTTT. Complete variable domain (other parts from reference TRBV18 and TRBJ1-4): NAGVMQNPRHLVRRRGQEARLRCSPMKGHSHVYWYRQLPEEGLKFMVYLQKENIIDESGMPKERFSAEFPKEGPSILRIQQVVRGDSAAYFCASSGSGEKLFFGSGTQLSVL.

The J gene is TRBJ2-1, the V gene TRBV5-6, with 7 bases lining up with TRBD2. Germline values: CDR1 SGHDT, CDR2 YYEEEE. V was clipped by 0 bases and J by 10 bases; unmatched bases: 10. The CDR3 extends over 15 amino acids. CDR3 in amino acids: CASSLVDAGVGEQFF. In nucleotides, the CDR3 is TGTGCCAGCAGCTTGGTAGACGCGGGAGTTGGCGAGCAGTTCTTC.

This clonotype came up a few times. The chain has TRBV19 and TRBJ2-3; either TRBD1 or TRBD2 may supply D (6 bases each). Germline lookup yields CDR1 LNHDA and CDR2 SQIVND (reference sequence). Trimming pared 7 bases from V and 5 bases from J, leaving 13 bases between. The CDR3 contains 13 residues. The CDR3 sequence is CASMRGAGDTQYF. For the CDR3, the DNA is TGTGCCAGTATGAGGGGGGCCGGAGATACGCAGTATTTT. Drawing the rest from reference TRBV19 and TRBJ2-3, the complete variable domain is DGGITQSPKYLFRKEGQNVTLSCEQNLNHDAMYWYRQDPGQGLRLIYYSQIVNDFQKGDIAEGYSVSREKKESFPLTVTSAQKNPTAFYLCASMRGAGDTQYFGPGTRLTVL.

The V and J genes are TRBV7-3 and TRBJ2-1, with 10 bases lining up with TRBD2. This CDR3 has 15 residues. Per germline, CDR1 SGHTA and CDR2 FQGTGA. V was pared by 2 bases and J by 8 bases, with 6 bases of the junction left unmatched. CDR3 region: CASSLEASGGHEQFF. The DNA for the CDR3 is TGTGCCAGCAGCTTAGAAGCTAGCGGGGGACATGAGCAGTTCTTC.

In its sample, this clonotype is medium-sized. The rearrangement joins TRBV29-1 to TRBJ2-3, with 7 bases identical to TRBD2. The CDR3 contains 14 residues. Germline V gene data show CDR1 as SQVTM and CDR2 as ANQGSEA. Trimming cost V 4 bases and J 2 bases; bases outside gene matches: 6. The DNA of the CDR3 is TGCAGCGTTGGGCGGGAGCGGAACACAGATACGCAGTATTTT. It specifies CSVGRERNTDTQYF.

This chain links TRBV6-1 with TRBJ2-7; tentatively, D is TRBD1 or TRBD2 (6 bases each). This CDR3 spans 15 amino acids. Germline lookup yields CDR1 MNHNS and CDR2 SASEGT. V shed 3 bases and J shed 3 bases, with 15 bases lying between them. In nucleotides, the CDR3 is TGTGCCAGCAGTGATTTACGGGGGCGAAGCTACGAGCAGTACTTC. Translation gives CASSDLRGRSYEQYF.

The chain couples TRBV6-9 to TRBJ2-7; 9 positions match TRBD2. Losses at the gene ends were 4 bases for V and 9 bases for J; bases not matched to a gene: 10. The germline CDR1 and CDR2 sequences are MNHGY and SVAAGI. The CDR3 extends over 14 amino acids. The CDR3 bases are TGTGCCAGCAGTTCGGGACTAGCTCGAGCCAGGCAGTACTTC. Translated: CASSSGLARARQYF.

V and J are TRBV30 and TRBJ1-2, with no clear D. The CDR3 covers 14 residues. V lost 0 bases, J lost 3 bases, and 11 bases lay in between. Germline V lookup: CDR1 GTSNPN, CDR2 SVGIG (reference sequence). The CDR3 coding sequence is TGTGCCTGGAGTGTAGAGGGCGCGGACTATGGCTACACCTTC. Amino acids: CAWSVEGADYGYTF. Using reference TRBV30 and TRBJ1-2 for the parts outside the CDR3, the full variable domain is SQTIHQWPATLVQPVGSPLSLECTVEGTSNPNLYWYRQAAGRGLQLLFYSVGIGQISSEVPQNLSASRPQDRQFILSSKKLLLSDSGFYLCAWSVEGADYGYTFGSGTRLTVV.

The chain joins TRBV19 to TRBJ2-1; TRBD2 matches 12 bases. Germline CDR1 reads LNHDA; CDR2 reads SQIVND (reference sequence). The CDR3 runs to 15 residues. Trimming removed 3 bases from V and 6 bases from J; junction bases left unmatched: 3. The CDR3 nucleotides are TGTGCCAGTAGTATCGGGGGACTAGCGGGCAATGAGCAGTTCTTC. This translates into CASSIGGLAGNEQFF.

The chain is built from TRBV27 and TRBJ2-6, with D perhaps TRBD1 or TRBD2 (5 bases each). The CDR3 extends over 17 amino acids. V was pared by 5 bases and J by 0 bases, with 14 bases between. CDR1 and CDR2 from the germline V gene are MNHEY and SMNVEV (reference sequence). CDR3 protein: CASSLRGRNSGANVLTF. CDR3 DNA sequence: TGTGCCAGCAGTCTGAGGGGACGTAACTCTGGGGCCAACGTCCTGACTTTC. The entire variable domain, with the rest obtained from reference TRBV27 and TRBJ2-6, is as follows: EAQVTQNPRYLITVTGKKLTVTCSQNMNHEYMSWYRQDPGLGLRQIYYSMNVEVTDKGDVPEGYKVSRKEKRNFPLILESPSPNQTSLYFCASSLRGRNSGANVLTFGAGSRLTVL.

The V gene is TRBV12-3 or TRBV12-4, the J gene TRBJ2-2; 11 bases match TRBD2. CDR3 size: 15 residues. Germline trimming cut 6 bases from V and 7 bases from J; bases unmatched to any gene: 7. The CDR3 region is CASSRTSGSGGELFF. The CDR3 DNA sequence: TGTGCCAGCAGCCGAACTAGCGGGAGTGGCGGGGAGCTGTTTTTT.

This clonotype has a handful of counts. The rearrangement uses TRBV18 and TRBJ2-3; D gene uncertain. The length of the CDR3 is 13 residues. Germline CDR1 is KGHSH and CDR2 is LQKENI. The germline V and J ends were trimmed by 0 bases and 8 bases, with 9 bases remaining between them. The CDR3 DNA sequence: TGTGCCAGCTCACCACCGGACCGTGGTACGCAGTATTTT. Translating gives CASSPPDRGTQYF.

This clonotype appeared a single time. CDR3 DNA: TGCGCCAGCAGCCAAAAAGGAAGGACTAGCGGGGGCAATGAGCAGTTCTTC. Protein sequence: CASSQKGRTSGGNEQFF. V is TRBV4-3 and J is TRBJ2-1; 13 positions match TRBD2. After removal of 2 bases from V and 6 bases from J, the junction contained 7 bases not matched to a gene. The CDR3 is 17 amino acids. The V gene's germline CDR1 is LGHNA and CDR2 YSLEER.

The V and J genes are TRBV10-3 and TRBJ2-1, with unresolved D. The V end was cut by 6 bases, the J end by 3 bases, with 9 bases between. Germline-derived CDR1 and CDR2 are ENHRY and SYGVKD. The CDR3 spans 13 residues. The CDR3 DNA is TGTGCCATCAGCGAAACCGGCTACAATGAGCAGTTCTTC. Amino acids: CAISETGYNEQFF.

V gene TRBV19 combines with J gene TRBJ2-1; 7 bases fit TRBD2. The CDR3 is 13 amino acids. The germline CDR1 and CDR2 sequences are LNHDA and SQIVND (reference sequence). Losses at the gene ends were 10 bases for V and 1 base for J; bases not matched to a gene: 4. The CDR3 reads CATSGVSYNEQFF. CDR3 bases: TGTGCCACCAGCGGGGTTTCCTACAATGAGCAGTTCTTC.

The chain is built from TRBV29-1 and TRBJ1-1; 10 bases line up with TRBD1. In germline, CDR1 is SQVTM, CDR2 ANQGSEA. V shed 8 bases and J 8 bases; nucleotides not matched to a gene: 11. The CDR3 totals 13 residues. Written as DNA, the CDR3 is TGCAGCTTTCCGGGACAGGGGAAGGGAGAAGCTTTCTTT. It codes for CSFPGQGKGEAFF.